This is a list of T cell receptor beta chains from one sample in a study of blood T cell repertoires in COVID-19. Measured with immunoSEQ multiplex PCR; TCRdb has only the in-frame clones, and not every one. The sample lists fewer than 80,000 clones; approximately 86% were seen once. The specimen was peripheral blood. The receptors come from an elderly man with COVID-19, enrolled during active disease. Both conserved end residues are part of each CDR3. D genes are given only for firm matches.

j_call,v_call,d_call,cdr3_nt,cdr3_aa
TRBJ2-1,TRBV23-1,NA,TGCGCCAGCAGTCAATCCGGCAGGGATCACAATGAGCAGTTCTTC,CASSQSGRDHNEQFF
TRBJ1-1,TRBV5-1,NA,TGCGCCAGCAGCTTGGGCCCAGACTTCCCTCCCACTGAAGCTTTCTTT,CASSLGPDFPPTEAFF
TRBJ1-1,TRBV10-2,NA,TGCGCCAGCAGTCTGCGTGGGGGCCTCACTGAAGCTTTCTTT,CASSLRGGLTEAFF
TRBJ2-7,TRBV9,NA,TGTGCCAGCAGCGTAAGGCCTAGCTCCTCCGAGCAGTACTTC,CASSVRPSSSEQYF
TRBJ2-5,TRBV7-3,TRBD2,TGTGCCAGCAGCTTAATGGGCGGGACTAGCTTTCAGACCCAGTACTTC,CASSLMGGTSFQTQYF
TRBJ1-3,TRBV7-9,NA,TGTGCCAGCAGCCGGGACATTGGAAACACCATATATTTT,CASSRDIGNTIYF
TRBJ1-2,TRBV5-1,TRBD1,TGCGCCAGCAGCTTGGCATCGCAGGGGGCAGGGTATGGCTACACCTTC,CASSLASQGAGYGYTF
TRBJ1-2,TRBV5-4,NA,TGTGCCAGCAGCTTGTTGGGGGGTGGCTATGGCTACACCTTC,CASSLLGGGYGYTF
TRBJ1-6,TRBV19,NA,TGTGCCAGTACCAACCGGAGAACTTATAATTCACCCCTCCACTTT,CASTNRRTYNSPLHF
TRBJ1-2,TRBV7-6,TRBD1,TGTGCCAGCAGCCCCAGGACAGGGGCGGACTATGGCTACACCTTC,CASSPRTGADYGYTF